This T cell receptor (beta chain) was retrieved from a study of T-cell memory formation after mild COVID-19. The table lists this clonotype with a few counts. Each CDR3 protein is one row after TCRdb ran MiXCR on the 5' RACE reads. The top ten hold approximately 2.1% of the sample, which has roughly 240,000 distinct CDR3 sequences, 15% seen once. This CDR3 is built from 15 residues. Germline V gives CDR1 DFQATT, CDR2 SNEGSKA (reference sequence). Losses at the gene ends were 4 bases for V and 6 bases for J; bases not matched to a gene: 8. The receptor comes from an adult woman who had mild COVID-19 (a few samples of this study predate the infection). Cell type and time point are not known. The sequenced sample was PBMCs or a T cell subset sorted from them (not recorded which). The rearrangement uses TRBV20-1 and TRBJ2-2; 10 bases match TRBD1. The chain's CDR3 is CSAKGQGIRAGELFF. DNA for the CDR3: TGCAGTGCTAAGGGACAGGGGATAAGGGCCGGGGAGCTGTTTTTT.